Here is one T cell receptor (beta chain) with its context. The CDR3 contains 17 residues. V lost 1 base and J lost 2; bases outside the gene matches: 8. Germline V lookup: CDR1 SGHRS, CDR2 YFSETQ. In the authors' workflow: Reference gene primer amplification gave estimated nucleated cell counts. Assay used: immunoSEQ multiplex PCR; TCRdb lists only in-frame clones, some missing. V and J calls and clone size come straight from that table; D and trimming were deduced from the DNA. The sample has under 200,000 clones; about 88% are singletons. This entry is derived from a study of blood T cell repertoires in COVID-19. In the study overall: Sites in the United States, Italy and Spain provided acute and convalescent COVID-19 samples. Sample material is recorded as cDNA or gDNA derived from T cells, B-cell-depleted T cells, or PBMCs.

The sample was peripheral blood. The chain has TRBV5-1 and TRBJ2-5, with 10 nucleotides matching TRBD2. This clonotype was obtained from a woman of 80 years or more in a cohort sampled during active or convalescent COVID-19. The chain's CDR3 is CASSLPSGGRGQETQYF. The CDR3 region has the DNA TGCGCCAGCAGCTTGCCTAGCGGGGGCCGGGGTCAAGAGACCCAGTACTTC.